Presented here are 15 T cell receptor beta chains from one specimen sequenced in a study of cytomegalovirus exposure and HLA in healthy donors. The PCR was carried out with 60 Vbeta primers and 13 Jbeta primers. The assay was immunoSEQ multiplex PCR, and TCRdb's table has in-frame clones only and misses some. This table has fewer than 110,000 clones, about 74% appearing once. Material for sequencing was PBMCs. The receptor source for this set is a woman between 35 and 50 years old in good health and CMV-seropositive.

The genes are TRBV5-1 and TRBJ2-3; weak D call: TRBD2 (6 bases). V dropped 4 bases and J dropped 0 bases, with 15 bases sitting between them. In germline, CDR1 is SGHRS, CDR2 YFSETQ. This CDR3 region has 16 residues. The CDR3 nucleotides are TGCGCCAGCAGCCCGGGGACTCCGACTAGCACAGATACGCAGTATTTT. This translates into CASSPGTPTSTDTQYF.

This clone was recorded only once. V gene TRBV7-2 combines with J gene TRBJ2-7; D unresolved. Germline CDR1 SGHTA, CDR2 FQGNSA. Deletions cut 4 bases from V and 7 bases from J, with 14 bases between. This CDR3 region has 13 residues. The CDR3 coding sequence is TGTGCCAGCAGCTCTAGTGGCCGTCGGGAGCAGTACTTC. Translated: CASSSSGRREQYF.

The V call is TRBV9, the J call TRBJ2-7; D gene ambiguous. The CDR3 is 14 residues long. Germline CDR1 and CDR2: SGDLS and YYNGEE. Trimming took 0 bases from V and 5 from J, leaving 12 bases between them. The CDR3 DNA follows: TGTGCCAGCAGCGTAGCCGCACGCCCGGACGAGCAGTACTTC. Protein: CASSVAARPDEQYF. The entire variable domain, with the rest obtained from reference TRBV9 and TRBJ2-7, is as follows: DSGVTQTPKHLITATGQRVTLRCSPRSGDLSVYWYQQSLDQGLQFLIQYYNGEERAKGNILERFSAQQFPDLHSELNLSSLELGDSALYFCASSVAARPDEQYFGPGTRLTVT.

The chain is built from TRBV2 and TRBJ1-3; D ambiguous. Germline V lookup: CDR1 SNHLY, CDR2 FYNNEI. This CDR3 has 14 residues. V lost 8 bases, J lost 4 bases, and 15 bases lay in between. The DNA for the CDR3 is TGTGCCAGCCGGCCTTGGGGAGAGGGAAACACCATATATTTT. Its protein is CASRPWGEGNTIYF.

On this clone itself: The junction and the germline gene differ at one end; a read error may be behind it. The rearrangement joins TRBV5-1 to TRBJ1-2, with 7 bases that match TRBD1. This CDR3 spans 12 amino acids. Germline CDR1 is SGHRS and CDR2 is YFSETQ. CDR3 protein: CASSSDRSGYTF. In DNA form, the CDR3 reads TGCGCCAGCAGCTCGGACAGGAGCGGCTACACATTC.

The chain couples TRBV7-2 to TRBJ2-5; possibly TRBD2 for D (6 bases). The CDR3 length is 14 residues. CDR1 SGHTA and CDR2 FQGNSA come from the germline V gene. Trimming removed 4 bases from V and 4 bases from J, with 13 bases in between. CDR3 region: CASSSGLSGETQYF. The CDR3 bases are TGTGCCAGCAGCTCCGGACTTAGCGGAGAGACCCAGTACTTC.

The chain uses TRBV29-1 and TRBJ1-1; 7 positions agree with TRBD1. Germline V gene data show CDR1 as SQVTM and CDR2 as ANQGSEA. This CDR3 is 12 amino acids long. Losses at the gene ends were 7 bases for V and 0 bases for J; bases not matched to a gene: 2. The CDR3 DNA reads as TGCAGCGGGGGACAGCTGAACACTGAAGCTTTCTTT. Its protein product is CSGGQLNTEAFF.

The gene calls are TRBV5-1 and TRBJ1-2; 11 bases are a match to TRBD1. Germline V gene data show CDR1 as SGHRS and CDR2 as YFSETQ. Trimming took 4 bases from V and 8 from J; bases not matched to a gene: 7. There are 14 residues in the CDR3. Written as DNA, the CDR3 is TGCGCCAGCAGCCCGGGACAGGGGGTAGACGGCTACACCTTC. Amino acids: CASSPGQGVDGYTF.

This clone is a singleton in its sample. The chain recombines TRBV6-6 with TRBJ1-5; D gene uncertain. The CDR3 runs to 14 residues. CDR1 MNHNY and CDR2 SVGAGI come from the germline V gene (reference sequence). Trimming shortened V by 2 bases and J by 0 bases, and 5 bases separated the two germline ends. DNA of the CDR3: TGTGCCAGCAGTTACCAGGATAGCAATCAGCCCCAGCATTTT. It translates to CASSYQDSNQPQHF.

V and J are TRBV30 and TRBJ2-7; maybe TRBD2 (6 bases). The CDR3 spans 13 residues. Germline V lookup: CDR1 GTSNPN, CDR2 SVGIG (reference sequence). V lost 4 bases and J 1 base, leaving 11 bases between the germline ends. This CDR3 reads CAWKNAGSYEQYF. In DNA form, the CDR3 reads TGTGCCTGGAAGAATGCGGGGTCCTACGAGCAGTACTTC.

V gene TRBV10-3 combines with J gene TRBJ1-2, with D possibly matching TRBD1 (6 bases). Trimming stripped 10 bases from V and 0 bases from J, with 12 bases between. The germline gives CDR1 ENHRY, CDR2 SYGVKD. This CDR3 spans 13 amino acids. The CDR3, as DNA: TGTGCCACAACGGACAGTTCTAACTATGGCTACACCTTC. As protein: CATTDSSNYGYTF.

The chain recombines TRBV5-1 with TRBJ1-2, with TRBD1 matching 7 bases. CDR1 SGHRS and CDR2 YFSETQ come from the germline V gene. The CDR3 consists of 14 residues. The V segment lost 2 bases and the J segment 0 bases; nucleotides outside the gene matches: 1. CDR3 DNA sequence: TGCGCCAGCAGCTTAACAGGGGCTAACTATGGCTACACCTTC. It yields the protein CASSLTGANYGYTF.

This chain uses TRBV10-3 with TRBJ2-1; 12 bases agree with TRBD2. Looked up from germline, CDR1 is ENHRY and CDR2 is SYGVKD. Trimming took 10 bases from V and 8 from J; bases not matched to a gene: 6. This CDR3 has 13 amino acids. In DNA form, the CDR3 reads TGTGCCACACTAGCGGGGGGCCAAGATGAGCAGTTCTTC. It is translated as CATLAGGQDEQFF.

This clone was counted a few times. The gene calls are TRBV6-6 and TRBJ2-5; TRBD1 agrees at 8 bases. This CDR3 has 16 amino acids. V was clipped by 2 bases and J by 5 bases; unmatched bases: 10. Germline CDR1 and CDR2: MNHNY and SVGAGI (reference sequence). The CDR3 sequence: CASSYHRGSVAETQYF. DNA for the CDR3: TGTGCCAGCAGTTACCACAGGGGGTCCGTCGCGGAGACCCAGTACTTC.

J is TRBJ2-3 and V is TRBV9; a possible D gene is TRBD1 (6 bases). Germline V gene data show CDR1 as SGDLS and CDR2 as YYNGEE. Between the trimmed V and J ends, which lost 7 bases and 0 bases, there was a span of 15 bases. The CDR3 is made up of 15 amino acids. The CDR3 sequence is CASAERGISTDTQYF. CDR3 sequence (DNA): TGTGCCAGCGCCGAGAGGGGGATTAGCACAGATACGCAGTATTTT.